The 27 T cell receptor beta chains below come from one sample, sequenced in a study of shared T cell receptors in the human thymus. Sequenced by immunoSEQ multiplex PCR; TCRdb stores in-frame clones only, minus some. The sample consists of hundreds of thousands of clones, roughly 90% of them appearing once. These data were also reused for a study on human thymus T cells.

Sequences were obtained from thymocytes. The receptor source for this set is a boy in the first two years of life with a congenital heart defect.

The chain has TRBV2 and TRBJ2-7; TRBD1 aligns across 7 bases. The CDR3 loop spans 14 amino acids. In germline, CDR1 is SNHLY, CDR2 FYNNEI. The J segment lost 6 bases and the V segment lost 7 bases, leaving 12 bases of the junction unmatched. CDR3: CASTERTGGSEQYF. The CDR3 bases are TGTGCCAGCACCGAACGGACAGGTGGAAGCGAGCAGTACTTC. Drawing the rest from reference TRBV2 and TRBJ2-7, the complete variable domain is EPEVTQTPSHQVTQMGQEVILRCVPISNHLYFYWYRQILGQKVEFLVSFYNNEISEKSEIFDDQFSVERPDGSNFTLKIRSTKLEDSAMYFCASTERTGGSEQYFGPGTRLTVT.

This chain connects TRBV28 to TRBJ2-4, with 7 bases fitting TRBD1. CDR1 and CDR2 from the germline V gene are MDHEN and SYDVKM. The length of the CDR3 is 16 residues. The V gene end was trimmed by 6 bases and the J gene end by 3 bases; junction bases not matched to a gene: 11. The CDR3 DNA reads as TGTGCCAGCAGGGAGAAACAGGGGTCTGGCAAAAACATTCAGTACTTC. Amino acids: CASREKQGSGKNIQYF. Supplemented by reference TRBV28 and TRBJ2-4, the full variable domain reads DVKVTQSSRYLVKRTGEKVFLECVQDMDHENMFWYRQDPGLGLRLIYFSYDVKMKEKGDIPEGYSVSREKKERFSLILESASTNQTSMYLCASREKQGSGKNIQYFGAGTRLSVL.

This clone was found a few times. The chain employs TRBV5-5 and TRBJ2-7; D possibly corresponds to TRBD1 (5 bases). Trimming cost V 0 bases and J 0 bases, with 10 bases left between them. Germline V gives CDR1 SGHKS, CDR2 YYEKEE (reference sequence). The CDR3 is 15 residues long. This CDR3 reads CASSLAGRDSYEQYF. The CDR3 DNA reads TGTGCCAGCAGCTTGGCGGGCAGGGACTCCTACGAGCAGTACTTC.

The rearrangement uses TRBV27 and TRBJ2-1; 9 positions match TRBD1. Germline V gene data show CDR1 as MNHEY and CDR2 as SMNVEV (reference sequence). This CDR3 comprises 15 residues. V was pared by 4 bases and J by 2 bases, with 3 bases of the junction left unmatched. In DNA form, the CDR3 reads TGTGCCAGCAGTTCCCGACAGGGGGCCTACAATGAGCAGTTCTTC. It translates to CASSSRQGAYNEQFF.

This clone was picked up one time. The V call is TRBV2, the J call TRBJ2-5; 7 bases align to TRBD2. V dropped 8 bases and J dropped 4; count of bases not matched to a gene: 16. Per the germline V gene, CDR1 is SNHLY and CDR2 is FYNNEI. The CDR3 has 16 amino acids. The CDR3 region is CASVLRTPRGRETQYF. In DNA form, the CDR3 reads TGTGCCAGCGTACTCCGGACGCCCCGCGGGAGAGAGACCCAGTACTTC. Complete variable domain (other parts from reference TRBV2 and TRBJ2-5): EPEVTQTPSHQVTQMGQEVILRCVPISNHLYFYWYRQILGQKVEFLVSFYNNEISEKSEIFDDQFSVERPDGSNFTLKIRSTKLEDSAMYFCASVLRTPRGRETQYFGPGTRLLVL.

As DNA, the CDR3 is TGTGCCAGCAGCTTAGGGGTCCAGGAGGGGCCCTACTCCTACGAGCAGTACTTC. Translated, it gives CASSLGVQEGPYSYEQYF. The chain recombines TRBV7-8 with TRBJ2-7, with a tentative D call TRBD2 (6 bases). Trimming removed 1 base at V and 0 bases at J, with 19 bases between. Per germline, CDR1 SGHVS and CDR2 FQNEAQ. The CDR3 runs to 18 residues. Filled out from reference TRBV7-8 and TRBJ2-7, the complete variable domain reads GAGVSQSPRYKVAKRGQDVALRCDPISGHVSLFWYQQALGQGPEFLTYFQNEAQLDKSGLPSDRFFAERPEGSVSTLKIQRTQQEDSAVYLCASSLGVQEGPYSYEQYFGPGTRLTVT.

V is TRBV5-1 and J is TRBJ2-7, with TRBD1 identical over 11 bases. This CDR3 has 19 residues. The germline V gene has CDR1 SGHRS and CDR2 YFSETQ. After removal of 2 bases from V and 6 bases from J, the junction contained 19 bases not matched to a gene. CDR3 region: CASSFGDRGYLLSFGEQYF. Written as DNA, the CDR3 is TGCGCCAGCAGCTTTGGGGACAGGGGGTATCTATTGTCATTTGGCGAGCAGTACTTC.

This rearrangement joins TRBV12-5 to TRBJ2-1; no firm D call. V was cut by 1 base and J by 0 bases, with 10 bases left in between. CDR1 is LGHNT, CDR2 FRNRAP, per germline. CDR3 size: 16 residues. The CDR3 DNA is TGTGCTAGTGGTTTGGCCGCTAGGCCCTCCTACAATGAGCAGTTCTTC. This sequence encodes CASGLAARPSYNEQFF.

V usage is TRBV7-2 and J usage is TRBJ2-7; D is perhaps TRBD2 (5 bases). V was trimmed by 1 base and J by 7 bases, leaving 20 bases between them. The CDR3 has 16 amino acids. Germline V gene data show CDR1 as SGHTA and CDR2 as FQGNSA. The CDR3 loop is CASSLGSERARGEQYF. The CDR3, as DNA: TGTGCCAGCAGCTTAGGTAGCGAGAGGGCCCGAGGGGAGCAGTACTTC.

This chain joins TRBV5-4 and TRBJ2-5; 14 nucleotides match TRBD2. The CDR3 spans 19 residues. Trimming took 0 bases from V and 4 from J; bases not matched to a gene: 11. Germline CDR1 and CDR2: SGHNT and YYREEE (reference sequence). The CDR3 DNA is TGTGCCAGCAGCTTGGGCGTGAGACTAGCGGGAGGGTCCTCAGAGACCCAGTACTTC. Translating gives CASSLGVRLAGGSSETQYF.

This clone was seen a single time. V gene TRBV28 combines with J gene TRBJ2-5; TRBD2 might be the D (6 bases). Trimming removed 3 bases from V and 2 bases from J, with 13 bases in between. The CDR3 covers 15 residues. The germline V gene has CDR1 MDHEN and CDR2 SYDVKM. CDR3 coding DNA: TGTGCCAGCAGTTTCGTGGCGGGGCGACAAGAGACCCAGTACTTC. The encoded protein is CASSFVAGRQETQYF.

CDR3 residues: CASSTSGKSTDTQYF. The CDR3 DNA reads TGTGCCAGCAGCACTAGCGGGAAAAGCACAGATACGCAGTATTTT. This chain joins TRBV5-8 and TRBJ2-3; 10 bases match TRBD2. V lost 4 bases to trimming and J lost 0 bases; unmatched junction nucleotides: 2. Germline CDR1 and CDR2: SGHTS and YDEGEE. The CDR3 has 15 amino acids.

The chain has TRBV4-2 and TRBJ2-3; 9 nucleotides match TRBD2. V gave up 0 bases and J gave up 4 bases; unmatched junction bases: 8. The CDR3 extends over 17 amino acids. Looked up from germline, CDR1 is LGHNA and CDR2 is YNFKEQ. This chain's CDR3 is CASSQDSASGEADTQYF. The CDR3 bases are TGTGCCAGCAGCCAAGATTCGGCTAGCGGGGAGGCAGATACGCAGTATTTT.

The V call is TRBV2, the J call TRBJ1-3; D unresolved. The CDR3 runs to 14 residues. Germline values: CDR1 SNHLY, CDR2 FYNNEI. Deletions cut 4 bases from V and 0 bases from J, with 7 bases between. The CDR3 DNA is TGTGCCAGCAGTGCGGCGGACTCTGGAAACACCATATATTTT. This sequence encodes CASSAADSGNTIYF.

This chain connects TRBV5-1 to TRBJ2-1; a possible D gene is TRBD2 (5 bases). CDR1 is SGHRS and CDR2 is YFSETQ in the germline V gene. Between the trimmed V and J ends, which lost 5 bases and 4 bases, there was a span of 16 bases. This CDR3 has 15 residues. CDR3 in DNA: TGCGCCAGCAGGAGTGAAGAGGACTTTTACAATGAGCAGTTCTTC. Encoded protein: CASRSEEDFYNEQFF. The full variable domain, in which reference TRBV5-1 and TRBJ2-1 provide the parts outside the CDR3, is KAGVTQTPRYLIKTRGQQVTLSCSPISGHRSVSWYQQTPGQGLQFLFEYFSETQRNKGNFPGRFSGRQFSNSRSEMNVSTLELGDSALYLCASRSEEDFYNEQFFGPGTRLTVL.

The rearrangement uses TRBV30 and TRBJ2-3; tentatively, D is TRBD1 (6 bases). The CDR3 spans 12 residues. Germline V lookup: CDR1 GTSNPN, CDR2 SVGIG (reference sequence). The germline V and J ends were trimmed by 0 bases and 6 bases, with 7 bases remaining between them. CDR3 loop: CAWSVQGDTQYF. The CDR3, as DNA: TGTGCCTGGAGTGTGCAGGGGGATACGCAGTATTTT. Looking up the rest from reference TRBV30 and TRBJ2-3 gives the full variable domain: SQTIHQWPATLVQPVGSPLSLECTVEGTSNPNLYWYRQAAGRGLQLLFYSVGIGQISSEVPQNLSASRPQDRQFILSSKKLLLSDSGFYLCAWSVQGDTQYFGPGTRLTVL.

Details on this clone: Other DNA sequences from this sample encode an identical CDR3 as well. This chain joins TRBV19 and TRBJ2-5; D remains unclear. Trimming pared 3 bases from V and 0 bases from J, leaving 8 bases between. CDR3 length: 14 amino acids. From germline, CDR1 is LNHDA and CDR2 SQIVND (reference sequence). The CDR3 coding sequence is TGTGCCAGTAGTATCGGCCGGGACCAAGAGACCCAGTACTTC. It translates to CASSIGRDQETQYF. Together with reference TRBV19 and TRBJ2-5, the CDR3 gives the full variable domain: DGGITQSPKYLFRKEGQNVTLSCEQNLNHDAMYWYRQDPGQGLRLIYYSQIVNDFQKGDIAEGYSVSREKKESFPLTVTSAQKNPTAFYLCASSIGRDQETQYFGPGTRLLVL.

V usage is TRBV6-4 and J usage is TRBJ2-1, with TRBD2 matching 7 bases. The CDR3 extends over 15 amino acids. The germline V gene has CDR1 MRHNA and CDR2 SNTAGT. With V trimmed by 6 bases and J by 1 base, 6 bases remained unmatched. The CDR3 sequence is CASSQREVSYNEQFF. The DNA for the CDR3 is TGTGCCAGCAGCCAACGGGAGGTTTCCTACAATGAGCAGTTCTTC.

The chain carries TRBV30 and TRBJ2-2; TRBD1 might be the D (6 bases). From germline, CDR1 is GTSNPN and CDR2 SVGIG (reference sequence). Trimming pared 1 base from V and 5 bases from J, leaving 11 bases between. The CDR3 is made up of 14 amino acids. CDR3 loop: CAWSATGTTGELFF. The CDR3 nucleotides read TGTGCCTGGAGTGCCACGGGGACAACCGGGGAGCTGTTTTTT.

The rearrangement links TRBV30 to TRBJ1-1, with 9 positions matching TRBD1. This CDR3 region has 14 residues. Germline loops: CDR1 GTSNPN, CDR2 SVGIG (reference sequence). With 4 bases clipped from V and 6 bases from J, the junction kept 9 bases outside the gene matches. The CDR3 here is CAWTDRGELAEAFF. CDR3 in DNA: TGTGCCTGGACGGACAGGGGAGAGCTCGCTGAAGCTTTCTTT.

V is TRBV7-2 and J is TRBJ2-5; D is possibly TRBD2 (5 bases). CDR1 is SGHTA and CDR2 is FQGNSA in the germline V gene. The CDR3 totals 18 residues. The V and J ends lost 3 bases and 0 bases respectively, with 20 bases between them. CDR3 nucleotide sequence: TGTGCCAGCAGCTTCCCCCCCGGACGGCCGGGGTACCAAGAGACCCAGTACTTC. Translation gives CASSFPPGRPGYQETQYF.

Regarding this clone: Other DNA sequences in this sample translate to the same CDR3. J is TRBJ2-1 and V is TRBV4-3, with D possibly being TRBD1 (6 bases). Germline-derived CDR1 and CDR2 are LGHNA and YSLEER. V was trimmed by 0 bases and J by 7 bases, leaving 7 bases between them. The CDR3 has 13 amino acids. The CDR3 sequence is CASSQEGGNEQFF. In nucleotides, the CDR3 is TGCGCCAGCAGCCAAGAAGGGGGTAATGAGCAGTTCTTC.

This chain links TRBV6-1 with TRBJ2-2; D unresolved. The V end lost 8 bases, the J end lost 9 bases, and 10 bases lay between the germline ends. CDR1 is MNHNS and CDR2 is SASEGT in the germline V gene. The CDR3 is 11 residues long. The CDR3 loop is CASEGAWELFF. The CDR3 bases are TGTGCCAGCGAAGGAGCCTGGGAGCTGTTTTTT.

This clone was found a few times. V usage is TRBV9 and J usage is TRBJ2-1; the D gene is possibly TRBD2 (5 bases). This CDR3 is built from 14 residues. The germline V gene has CDR1 SGDLS and CDR2 YYNGEE. V shed 5 bases and J shed 4 bases, with 13 bases lying between them. The CDR3 bases are TGTGCCAGCAGGAGCTGGACTGTTTACAATGAGCAGTTCTTC. Amino acids: CASRSWTVYNEQFF.

This chain's CDR3 is CASSLIQGAPNTEAFF. The CDR3 bases are TGTGCCAGCAGTTTAATACAGGGGGCCCCAAACACTGAAGCTTTCTTT. The rearrangement uses TRBV27 and TRBJ1-1; 9 bases are a match to TRBD1. CDR1 MNHEY and CDR2 SMNVEV come from the germline V gene (reference sequence). The CDR3 length is 16 residues. V dropped 2 bases and J dropped 2; count of bases not matched to a gene: 6.

The chain joins TRBV2 to TRBJ1-1; D uncertain. The CDR3 totals 12 residues. Trimming pared 2 bases from V and 3 bases from J, leaving 4 bases between. Germline V gene data show CDR1 as SNHLY and CDR2 as FYNNEI. CDR3 in amino acids: CASSEIDTEAFF. The CDR3 nucleotides are TGTGCCAGCAGTGAAATCGACACTGAAGCTTTCTTT.

This clone was found a few times. J is TRBJ2-6 and V is TRBV28, with 8 bases aligning to TRBD1. V gave up 3 bases and J gave up 2 bases; unmatched junction bases: 12. Germline assignment: CDR1 MDHEN and CDR2 SYDVKM. The CDR3 covers 19 residues. The CDR3: CASSFLGRGLPPGANVLTF. CDR3 bases: TGTGCCAGCAGTTTCCTAGGCAGGGGGCTTCCCCCTGGGGCCAACGTCCTGACTTTC. The variable domain in full, completed from reference TRBV28 and TRBJ2-6, reads DVKVTQSSRYLVKRTGEKVFLECVQDMDHENMFWYRQDPGLGLRLIYFSYDVKMKEKGDIPEGYSVSREKKERFSLILESASTNQTSMYLCASSFLGRGLPPGANVLTFGAGSRLTVL.